Reported below is one TCR beta chain. Its antigen remains unknown. This sample stems from a study of CD8 T cells in ankylosing spondylitis. Study outcomes and limitations: Matched ankylosing spondylitis synovial fluid reportedly contained a significantly enriched population of disease-linked clones. Some motif variants were previously reported in reactive arthritis synovial fluid and blood. One TCR beta motif, made up of roughly eight highly homologous variants, appeared characteristic of ankylosing spondylitis blood.

Making the TCR beta libraries involved quantitative 5'-RACE with molecular barcodes. TCRdb redid the calling of the 5' RACE reads with MiXCR, one entry per CDR3 protein. The data hold roughly 370,000 distinct CDR3 sequences, with approximately 20% observed a single time. Looked up from germline, CDR1 is MNHEY and CDR2 is SMNVEV (reference sequence). V dropped 5 bases and J dropped 7 bases, with 21 bases sitting between them. The CDR3 runs 17 residues. The source material was blood, either unsorted or a sorted T cell fraction (not recorded which). The clonotype comes from a male donor with ankylosing spondylitis. The chain combines TRBV27 with TRBJ2-6, with D perhaps TRBD1 or TRBD2 (5 bases each). The CDR3 protein is CASSPWDRPSLANVLTF. For the CDR3, the DNA is TGTGCCAGCAGTCCATGGGACCGACCAAGTTTAGCCAACGTCCTGACTTTC.